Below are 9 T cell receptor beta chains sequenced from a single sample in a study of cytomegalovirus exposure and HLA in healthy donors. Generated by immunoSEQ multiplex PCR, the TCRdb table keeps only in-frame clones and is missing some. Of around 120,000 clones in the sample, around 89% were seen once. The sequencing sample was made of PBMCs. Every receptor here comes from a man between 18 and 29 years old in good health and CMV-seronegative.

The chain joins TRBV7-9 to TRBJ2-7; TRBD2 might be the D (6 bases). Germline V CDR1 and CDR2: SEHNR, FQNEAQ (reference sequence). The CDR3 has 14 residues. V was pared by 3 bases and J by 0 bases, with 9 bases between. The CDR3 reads CASSLDGSSYEQYF. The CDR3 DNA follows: TGTGCCAGCAGCTTGGACGGGAGCTCCTACGAGCAGTACTTC.

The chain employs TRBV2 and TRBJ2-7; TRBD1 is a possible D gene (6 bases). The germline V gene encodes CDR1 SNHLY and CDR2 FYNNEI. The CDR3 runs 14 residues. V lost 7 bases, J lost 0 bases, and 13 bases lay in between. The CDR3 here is CASNTGFGSYEQYF. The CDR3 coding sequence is TGTGCCAGCAATACAGGGTTTGGCTCCTACGAGCAGTACTTC.

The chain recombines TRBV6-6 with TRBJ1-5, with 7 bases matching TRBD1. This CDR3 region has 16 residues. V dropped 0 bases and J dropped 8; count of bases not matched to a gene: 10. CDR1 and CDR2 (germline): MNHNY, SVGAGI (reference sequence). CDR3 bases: TGTGCCAGCAGTTACTCGATGACAGGGAGTGTTAAGCCCCAGCATTTT. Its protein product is CASSYSMTGSVKPQHF.

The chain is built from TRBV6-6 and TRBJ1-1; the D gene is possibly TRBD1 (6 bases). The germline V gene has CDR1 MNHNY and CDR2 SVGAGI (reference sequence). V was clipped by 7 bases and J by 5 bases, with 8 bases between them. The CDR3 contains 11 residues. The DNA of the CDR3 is TGTGCCAGCAAACAGGGAACTGAAGCTTTCTTT. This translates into CASKQGTEAFF.

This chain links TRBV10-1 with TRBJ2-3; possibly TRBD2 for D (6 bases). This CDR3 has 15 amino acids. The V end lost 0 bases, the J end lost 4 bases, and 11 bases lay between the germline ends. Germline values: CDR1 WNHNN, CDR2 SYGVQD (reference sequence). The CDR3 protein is CASSESGGFSDTQYF. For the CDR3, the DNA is TGCGCCAGCAGTGAGTCGGGGGGATTTTCAGATACGCAGTATTTT.

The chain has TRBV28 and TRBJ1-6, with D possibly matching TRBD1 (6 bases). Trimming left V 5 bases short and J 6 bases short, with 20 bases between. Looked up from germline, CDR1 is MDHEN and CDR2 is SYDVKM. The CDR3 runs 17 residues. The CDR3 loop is CASSRMWVTGPNSPLHF. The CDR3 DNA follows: TGTGCCAGCAGTCGGATGTGGGTGACAGGCCCTAATTCACCCCTCCACTTT.

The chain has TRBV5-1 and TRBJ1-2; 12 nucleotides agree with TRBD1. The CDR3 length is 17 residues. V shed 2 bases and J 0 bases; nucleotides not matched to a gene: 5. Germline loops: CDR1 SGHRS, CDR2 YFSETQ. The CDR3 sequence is CASSLTGQGATNYGYTF. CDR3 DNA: TGCGCCAGCAGCTTAACGGGACAGGGGGCGACTAACTATGGCTACACCTTC.

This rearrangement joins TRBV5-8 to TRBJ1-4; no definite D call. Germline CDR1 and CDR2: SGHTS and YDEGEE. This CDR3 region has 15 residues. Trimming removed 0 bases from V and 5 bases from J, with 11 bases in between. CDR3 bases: TGTGCCAGCAGCTTGGGCGAGGGTGGCAATGAAAAACTGTTTTTT. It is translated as CASSLGEGGNEKLFF.

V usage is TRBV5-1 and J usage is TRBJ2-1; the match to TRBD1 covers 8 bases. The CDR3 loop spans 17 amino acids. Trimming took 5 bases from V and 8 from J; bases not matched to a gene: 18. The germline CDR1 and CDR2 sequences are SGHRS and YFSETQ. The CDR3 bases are TGCGCCAGCAGACCCGGACGGACAGGGAAGTTGGTCGATGAGCAGTTCTTC. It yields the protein CASRPGRTGKLVDEQFF.